The source of this TCR beta chain is a study of identical twins. No donor was unhealthy or non-Caucasian. This clonotype was detected a few times. Its antigen remains unidentified. TCRdb reprocessed the 5' RACE reads via MiXCR and lists one record per CDR3 protein. The sample consists of about 240,000 distinct CDR3 sequences, roughly a tenth of them appearing once. General study results and limits: In beta out-of-frame sequences, the excess sharing between twins was weaker. Insertion counts were lower in abundant cord blood beta clonotypes, a trend that memory repertoires did not show.

The sample comprised memory T cells sorted from blood. The TCR sequence derives from a man aged 45-65 years in good health.

As DNA, the CDR3 is TGTGCCAGCACCTCAGATAGCAATCAGCCCCAGCATTTT. Amino acids: CASTSDSNQPQHF. The rearrangement links TRBV7-2 to TRBJ1-5; D unresolved. Germline lookup yields CDR1 SGHTA and CDR2 FQGNSA. The CDR3 consists of 13 residues. V lost 7 bases to trimming and J lost 0 bases, with 7 bases between them.